This passage covers 15 T cell receptor beta chains from one sample sequenced in a study of blood T cells in healthy people across ages. Primers used in a second PCR of about 7 to 12 cycles were a sample-barcoded 5' primer and a J-beta primer mix. TCRdb independently ran MiXCR on the 5' RACE reads; one entry per CDR3 protein. The top ten hold over 3.5% of the sample, which has about 570,000 distinct CDR3 sequences, roughly a quarter seen once. This sample also appeared in a second study, on T cells of mothers and their children.

Specimen: blood. These receptors all come from a boy aged 2 to 10 in good health.

The sample holds a few counts of this clonotype. The CDR3 spells CASSLIPTGGGETQYF. CDR3 DNA sequence: TGTGCCAGCAGCTTAATCCCGACCGGCGGGGGAGAGACCCAGTACTTC. The chain links TRBV7-6 to TRBJ2-5; 7 bases line up with TRBD2. V lost 2 bases to trimming and J lost 4 bases; unmatched junction nucleotides: 10. The CDR3 has 16 amino acids. From germline, CDR1 is SGHVS and CDR2 FNYEAQ. The entire variable domain, with the rest obtained from reference TRBV7-6 and TRBJ2-5, is as follows: GAGVSQSPRYKVTKRGQDVALRCDPISGHVSLYWYRQALGQGPEFLTYFNYEAQQDKSGLPNDRFSAERPEGSISTLTIQRTEQRDSAMYRCASSLIPTGGGETQYFGPGTRLLVL.

The chain couples TRBV2 to TRBJ1-6; the match to TRBD1 covers 7 bases. CDR3 length equals 14 residues. V was pared by 6 bases and J by 15 bases, with 14 bases of the junction left unmatched. The V gene's germline CDR1 is SNHLY and CDR2 FYNNEI. The CDR3: CASSLDRQEEHLHF. The CDR3 DNA reads TGTGCCAGCAGCCTGGACAGGCAAGAGGAGCACCTCCACTTT.

The chain uses TRBV12-3 or TRBV12-4 and TRBJ2-3; D is unclear. CDR3 length: 14 amino acids. Trimming pared 3 bases from V and 3 bases from J, leaving 10 bases between. The CDR3 region is CASSFRVTTDTQYF. In DNA, the CDR3 is TGTGCCAGCAGTTTTAGGGTCACAACAGATACGCAGTATTTT.

This chain links TRBV29-1 with TRBJ2-5, with 9 bases fitting TRBD2. The J call is uncertain, as TRBJ2-1 better fits the DNA end. Per the germline V gene, CDR1 is SQVTM and CDR2 is ANQGSEA. The CDR3 sequence is 10 residues long. In DNA form, the CDR3 reads TGCAGCTCAGTTAGCGGGAGACAGTTCTTC. Protein: CSSVSGRQFF.

This clonotype has a handful of counts. The rearrangement uses TRBV30 and TRBJ2-5; the match to TRBD1 covers 11 bases. Matching the DNA end better, TRBJ2-7 makes the J call doubtful. Germline V lookup: CDR1 GTSNPN, CDR2 SVGIG (reference sequence). This CDR3 region has 12 residues. In DNA, the CDR3 is TGTGCCTGGGGGGACAGGGGGTACGAGCAGTACTTC. Translation gives CAWGDRGYEQYF.

On this clonotype itself: At one end, the junction sequence differs from germline, possibly due to a read error. The rearrangement links TRBV6-5 to TRBJ1-1; TRBD1 might be the D (5 bases). The germline gives CDR1 MNHEY, CDR2 SVGAGI. The CDR3 is made up of 14 amino acids. CDR3 residues: CASVARTRGTDAFF. The CDR3 DNA follows: TGTGCCAGCGTCGCACGTACTAGGGGCACTGACGCTTTCTTT.

This clonotype appeared a few times. The chain is built from TRBV7-2 and TRBJ2-3; TRBD2 aligns across 8 bases. CDR3 length equals 15 residues. Per the germline V gene, CDR1 is SGHTA and CDR2 is FQGNSA. V trimming: 2 bases; J trimming: 4 bases; junction bases outside the gene matches: 5. This chain's CDR3 is CASSLSSGSADTQYF. In nucleotides, the CDR3 is TGTGCCAGCAGCTTATCCAGCGGGAGCGCAGATACGCAGTATTTT.

The rearrangement joins TRBV20-1 to TRBJ2-1; unclear D gene. V was trimmed by 0 bases and J by 3 bases, leaving 12 bases between them. The CDR3 length is 15 residues. Germline V lookup: CDR1 DFQATT, CDR2 SNEGSKA (reference sequence). CDR3 protein: CSAREGWSDYNEQFF. CDR3 in DNA: TGCAGTGCTAGAGAGGGGTGGTCGGACTACAATGAGCAGTTCTTC.

The V gene is TRBV20-1, the J gene TRBJ1-5; the D is unclear. Germline lookup yields CDR1 DFQATT and CDR2 SNEGSKA (reference sequence). V was shortened by 6 bases and J by 0 bases, with 27 bases between the two germline ends. The CDR3 has 19 amino acids. DNA for the CDR3: TGCAGTGCAAGTAGGCTCTTGAGGTCCGCTTCATTTAGCAATCAGCCCCAGCATTTT. Its protein is CSASRLLRSASFSNQPQHF.

In its sample, this clonotype was seen many times. The CDR3 sequence: CATSREAGTPDTQYF. Here the CDR3 DNA reads TGTGCCACCAGCAGAGAAGCGGGAACCCCAGATACGCAGTATTTT. This chain links TRBV15 with TRBJ2-3; 7 nucleotides align to TRBD2. The CDR3 has 15 residues. From germline, CDR1 is LNHNV and CDR2 YYDKDF (reference sequence). J gave up 4 bases and V 0 bases, and 4 bases lay outside the gene matches.

The genes are TRBV29-1 and TRBJ2-1; 12 bases are a match to TRBD2. The J call is uncertain, as TRBJ2-7 better fits the DNA end. CDR1 is SQVTM and CDR2 is ANQGSEA in the germline V gene. This CDR3 region has 13 residues. CDR3 in amino acids: CSVWRTSGNEQYF. The CDR3 region has the DNA TGCAGCGTTTGGCGGACTAGCGGGAACGAGCAGTACTTC.

This rearrangement joins TRBV20-1 to TRBJ1-2; perhaps TRBD1 as D (5 bases). V lost 3 bases and J 7 bases, leaving 15 bases between the germline ends. CDR1 is DFQATT, CDR2 SNEGSKA, per germline (reference sequence). The CDR3 has 13 residues. The CDR3 DNA reads as TGCAGTGCTAGTGGAGGGGCGCAGGCTGGCTACACCTTC. Its protein product is CSASGGAQAGYTF.

The chain joins TRBV29-1 to TRBJ1-2, with unresolved D. Trimming left V 0 bases short and J 3 bases short, with 14 bases between. CDR3 length: 15 residues. In germline, CDR1 is SQVTM, CDR2 ANQGSEA. The CDR3 DNA is TGCAGCGTTGAAGATCTTGGTCTTCTGGACTATGGCTACACCTTC. As protein: CSVEDLGLLDYGYTF.

The chain couples TRBV7-2 to TRBJ2-2; TRBD2 matches 7 bases. The V gene's germline CDR1 is SGHTA and CDR2 FQGNSA. The CDR3 runs 16 residues. V shed 5 bases and J 2 bases; nucleotides not matched to a gene: 8. CDR3 sequence: CASSPRGGSNTGELFF. The CDR3 DNA follows: TGTGCCAGCAGCCCACGAGGCGGGAGTAACACCGGGGAGCTGTTTTTT. The complete variable domain, with remaining parts taken from reference TRBV7-2 and TRBJ2-2, reads GAGVSQSPSNKVTEKGKDVELRCDPISGHTALYWYRQSLGQGLEFLIYFQGNSAPDKSGLPSDRFSAERTGGSVSTLTIQRTQQEDSAVYLCASSPRGGSNTGELFFGEGSRLTVL.

This clonotype appeared a single time. A much larger clone lies one base from this, so it may be a read error. V gene TRBV5-1 combines with J gene TRBJ1-1; the match to TRBD1 covers 8 bases. From germline, CDR1 is SGHRS and CDR2 YFSETQ. V trimming: 3 bases; J trimming: 4 bases; junction bases outside the gene matches: 5. The CDR3 runs 14 residues. The CDR3 DNA reads as TGCGCCAGCAGCTCCGACAGGGGAACCACTGAAGCTTTCTTT. Translated: CASSSDRGTTEAFF.